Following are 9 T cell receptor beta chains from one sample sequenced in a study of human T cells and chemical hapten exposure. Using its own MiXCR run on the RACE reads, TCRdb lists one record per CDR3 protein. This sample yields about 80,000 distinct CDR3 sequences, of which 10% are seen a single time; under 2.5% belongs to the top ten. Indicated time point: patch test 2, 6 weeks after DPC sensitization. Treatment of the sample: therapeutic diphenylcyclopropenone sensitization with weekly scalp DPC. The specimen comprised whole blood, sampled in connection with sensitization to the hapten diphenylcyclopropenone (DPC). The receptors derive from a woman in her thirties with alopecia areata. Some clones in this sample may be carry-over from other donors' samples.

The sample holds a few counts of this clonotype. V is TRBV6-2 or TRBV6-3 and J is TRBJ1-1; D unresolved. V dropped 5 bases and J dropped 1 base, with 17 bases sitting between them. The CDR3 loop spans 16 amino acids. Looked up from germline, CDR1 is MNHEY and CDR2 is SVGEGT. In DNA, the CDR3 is TGTGCCAGCAGTCCGCTGACCCCACTCTCGAACACTGAAGCTTTCTTT. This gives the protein CASSPLTPLSNTEAFF.

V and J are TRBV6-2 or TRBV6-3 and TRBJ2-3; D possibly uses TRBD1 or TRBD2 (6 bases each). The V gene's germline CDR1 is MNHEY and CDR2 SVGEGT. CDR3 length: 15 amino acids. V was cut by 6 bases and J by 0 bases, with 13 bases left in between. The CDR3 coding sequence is TGTGCCAGCAGGCTTACGGGGGCCAGCACAGATACGCAGTATTTT. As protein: CASRLTGASTDTQYF.

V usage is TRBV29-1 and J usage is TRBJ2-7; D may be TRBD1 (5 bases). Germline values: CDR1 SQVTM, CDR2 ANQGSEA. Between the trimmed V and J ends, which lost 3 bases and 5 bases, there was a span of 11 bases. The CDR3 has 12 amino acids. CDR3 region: CSVDLQGHEQYF. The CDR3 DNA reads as TGCAGCGTTGATCTCCAGGGCCACGAGCAGTACTTC.

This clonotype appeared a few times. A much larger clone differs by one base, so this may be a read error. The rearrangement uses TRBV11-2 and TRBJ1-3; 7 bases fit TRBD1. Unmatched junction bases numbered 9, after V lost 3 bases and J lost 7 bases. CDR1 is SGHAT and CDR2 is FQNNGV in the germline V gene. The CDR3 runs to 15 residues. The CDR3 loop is CASSFRGLVVNTIYF. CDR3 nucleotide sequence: TGTGCCAGCAGCTTTAGGGGGCTTGTGGTGAACACCATATATTTT.

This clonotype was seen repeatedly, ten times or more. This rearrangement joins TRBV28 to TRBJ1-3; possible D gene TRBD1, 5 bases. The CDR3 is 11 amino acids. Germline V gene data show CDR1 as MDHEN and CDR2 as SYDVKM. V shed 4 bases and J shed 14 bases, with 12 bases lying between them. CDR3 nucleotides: TGTGCCAGCAGTTGGGACGTCTTATTATATTTT. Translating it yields CASSWDVLLYF.

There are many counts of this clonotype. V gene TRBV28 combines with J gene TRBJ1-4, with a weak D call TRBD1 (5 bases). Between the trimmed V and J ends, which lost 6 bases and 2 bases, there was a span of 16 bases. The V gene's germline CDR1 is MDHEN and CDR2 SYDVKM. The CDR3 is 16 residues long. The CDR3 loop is CASSSPRGMTNEKLFF. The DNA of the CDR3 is TGTGCCAGCAGCTCGCCGAGGGGCATGACTAATGAAAAACTGTTTTTT.

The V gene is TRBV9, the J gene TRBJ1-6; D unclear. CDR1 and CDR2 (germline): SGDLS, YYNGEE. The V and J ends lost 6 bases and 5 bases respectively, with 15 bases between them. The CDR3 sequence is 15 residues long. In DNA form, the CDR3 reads TGTGCCAGCACCCACTCGGACCGCGATAATTCACCCCTCCACTTT. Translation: CASTHSDRDNSPLHF.

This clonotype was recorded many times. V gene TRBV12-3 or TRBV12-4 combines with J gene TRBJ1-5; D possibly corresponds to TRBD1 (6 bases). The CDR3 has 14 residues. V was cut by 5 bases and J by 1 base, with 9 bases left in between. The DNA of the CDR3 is TGTGCCAGCAGTCTTACAGGGAGCAATCAGCCCCAGCATTTT. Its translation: CASSLTGSNQPQHF.

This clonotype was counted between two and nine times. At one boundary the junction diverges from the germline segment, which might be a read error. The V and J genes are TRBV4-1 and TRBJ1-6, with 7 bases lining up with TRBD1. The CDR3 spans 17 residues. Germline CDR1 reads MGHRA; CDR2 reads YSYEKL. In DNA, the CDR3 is TGCGCCAGCAGCCAAACCGAGAGGACAGGCTATAACTCACCCCTCCACTTT. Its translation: CASSQTERTGYNSPLHF.